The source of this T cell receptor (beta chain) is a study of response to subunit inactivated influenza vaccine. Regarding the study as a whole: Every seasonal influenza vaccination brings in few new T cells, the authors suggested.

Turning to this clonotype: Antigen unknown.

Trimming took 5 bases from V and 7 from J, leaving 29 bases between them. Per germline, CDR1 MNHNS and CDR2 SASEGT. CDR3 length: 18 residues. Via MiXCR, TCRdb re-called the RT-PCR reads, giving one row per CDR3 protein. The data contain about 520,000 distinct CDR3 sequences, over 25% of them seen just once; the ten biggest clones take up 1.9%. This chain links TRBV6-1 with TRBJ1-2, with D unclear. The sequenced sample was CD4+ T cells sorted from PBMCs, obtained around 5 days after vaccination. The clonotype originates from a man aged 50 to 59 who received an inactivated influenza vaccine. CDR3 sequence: CASSPETFSDGGFFGYTF. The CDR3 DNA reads TGTGCCAGCAGTCCCGAGACTTTTTCGGACGGAGGATTTTTTGGCTACACCTTC.